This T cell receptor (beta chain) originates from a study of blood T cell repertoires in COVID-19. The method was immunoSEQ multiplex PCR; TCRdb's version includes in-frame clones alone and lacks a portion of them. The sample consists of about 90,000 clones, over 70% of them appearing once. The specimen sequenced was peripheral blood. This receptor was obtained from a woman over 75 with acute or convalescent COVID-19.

The CDR3 spells CASSARGRSISGSGNTIYF. In DNA, the CDR3 is TGTGCCAGCAGCGCGAGAGGGCGAAGTATTTCAGGCTCTGGAAACACCATATATTTT. This chain uses TRBV9 with TRBJ1-3; D ambiguous. The CDR3 totals 19 residues. Trimming stripped 3 bases from V and 0 bases from J, with 22 bases between. Per the germline V gene, CDR1 is SGDLS and CDR2 is YYNGEE.